In its sample, the clone carrying this T cell receptor beta chain was seen many times. Its antigen is still unknown. The library tagged each cDNA molecule with unique molecular identifiers. One entry per CDR3 protein, called by TCRdb with MiXCR from the RACE reads. The data show roughly 38,000 distinct CDR3 sequences, 9.5% seen once. CDR1 ENHRY and CDR2 SYGVKD come from the germline V gene. The CDR3 is made up of 14 amino acids. The J segment lost 6 bases and the V segment lost 7 bases, leaving 6 bases of the junction unmatched. The entry originates in a study of human T cells and chemical hapten exposure. About the study: Mostly female patients had alopecia areata, totalis or universalis. The study's findings and limits: Expanded TCRs produced significantly more large CDR3 similarity clusters than controls did.

Time point: patch test 3, about 24 weeks after DPC sensitization. Described treatment: therapeutic diphenylcyclopropenone sensitization with weekly scalp DPC. The authors' total RNA extraction used unfractionated whole blood. Investigators collected blood before applying each patch test. The specimen was whole blood, collected in connection with sensitization to the hapten diphenylcyclopropenone (DPC). V gene TRBV10-3 combines with J gene TRBJ2-2; TRBD1 matches at 9 bases. This receptor was identified in a man aged 50-60 years with alopecia areata. Some clones in this sample may be carry-over from other donors' samples. CDR3 residues: CAITVTGGAGELFF. The DNA of the CDR3 is TGTGCCATCACCGTGACAGGGGGGGCCGGGGAGCTGTTTTTT.